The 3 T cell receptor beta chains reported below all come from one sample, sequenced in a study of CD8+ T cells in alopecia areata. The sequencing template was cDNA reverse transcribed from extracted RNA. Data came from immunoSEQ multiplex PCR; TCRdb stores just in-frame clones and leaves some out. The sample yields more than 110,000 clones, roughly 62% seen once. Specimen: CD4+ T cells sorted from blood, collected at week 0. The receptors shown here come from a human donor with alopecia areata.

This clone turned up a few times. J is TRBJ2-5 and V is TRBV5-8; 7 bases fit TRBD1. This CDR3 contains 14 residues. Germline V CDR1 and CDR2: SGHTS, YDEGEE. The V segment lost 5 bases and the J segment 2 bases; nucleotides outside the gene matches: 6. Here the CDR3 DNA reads TGTGCCAGCAGTCTCGGGACAGCGCAAGAGACCCAGTACTTC. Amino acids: CASSLGTAQETQYF.

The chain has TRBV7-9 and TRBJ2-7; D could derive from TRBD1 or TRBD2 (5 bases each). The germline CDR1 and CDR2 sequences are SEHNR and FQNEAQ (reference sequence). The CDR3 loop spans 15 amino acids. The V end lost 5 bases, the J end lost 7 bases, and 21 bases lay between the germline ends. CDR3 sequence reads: CASSEGSGLSGEQYF. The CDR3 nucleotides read TGTGCCAGCAGCGAGGGGTCCGGGTTATCTGGAGAGCAGTACTTC.

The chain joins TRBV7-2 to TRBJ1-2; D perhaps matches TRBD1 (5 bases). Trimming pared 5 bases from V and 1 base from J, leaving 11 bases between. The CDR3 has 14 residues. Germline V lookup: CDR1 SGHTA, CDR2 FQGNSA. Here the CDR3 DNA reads TGTGCCAGCAGCCTACAGACAGATAACTATGGCTACACCTTC. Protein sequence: CASSLQTDNYGYTF.